These 5 T cell receptor beta chains were all obtained from the same sample, sequenced in a study of blood T cells in healthy people across ages. It was with a sample-barcoded 5' primer and a J-beta primer mix that a second PCR of roughly 7 to 12 cycles was run. A single record per CDR3 protein comes from TCRdb applying MiXCR to the 5' RACE reads. Among some 670,000 distinct CDR3 sequences, 52% were seen once, and the ten largest hold approximately 13%. Specimen: blood. The receptor source for this set is an elderly woman in good health.

The rearrangement uses TRBV11-2 and TRBJ2-7; 11 positions match TRBD2. CDR1 SGHAT and CDR2 FQNNGV come from the germline V gene. V shed 6 bases, J shed 2 bases, and the junction held 6 bases outside the gene matches. CDR3 length equals 15 residues. DNA for the CDR3: TGTGCCAGCAGAACGGAACTAGCGGGAGCCTACGAGCAGTACTTC. Protein: CASRTELAGAYEQYF.

This clonotype was seen only once. This may arise from a read error, as a much more abundant clone is one base away. The CDR3 DNA sequence: TGTGCCAGCAGTCCAGTCGACCCCTACGAGCAGTACTTC. This codes for CASSPVDPYEQYF. V and J are TRBV12-3 or TRBV12-4 and TRBJ2-7; D call uncertain. V was clipped by 5 bases and J by 2 bases, with 10 bases between them. The CDR3 is 13 residues long.

Comments on this clonotype: This sequence may be a read error, since a much larger clone differs from it by one base. The chain links TRBV29-1 to TRBJ2-7; 8 bases are a match to TRBD1. This CDR3 is built from 14 residues. Per the germline V gene, CDR1 is SQVTM and CDR2 is ANQGSEA. The trim removed 7 bases at V and 2 bases at J, leaving 10 bases unmatched. CDR3 in DNA: TGCAGCGCGAGGGAGACAGGGGATGCCTACGAGCAGTACTTC. This translates into CSARETGDAYEQYF.

This chain uses TRBV9 with TRBJ2-7, with D perhaps TRBD2 (6 bases). V lost 4 bases to trimming and J lost 1 base, with 15 bases between them. The length of the CDR3 is 15 residues. Germline lookup yields CDR1 SGDLS and CDR2 YYNGEE. The DNA for the CDR3 is TGTGCCAGCAGCCCCCCGGGGAGGCCTTCCTACGAGCAGTACTTC. It specifies CASSPPGRPSYEQYF.

This clonotype has ten or more counts. The chain employs TRBV5-5 and TRBJ1-4, with D tentatively TRBD1 (5 bases). V was shortened by 0 bases and J by 2 bases, with 8 bases between the two germline ends. The CDR3 runs 15 residues. Per the germline V gene, CDR1 is SGHKS and CDR2 is YYEKEE (reference sequence). CDR3 in DNA: TGTGCCAGCAGCTTGGGAGGGACGACTAATGAAAAACTGTTTTTT. Encoded protein: CASSLGGTTNEKLFF.